The present T cell receptor (beta chain) was sequenced within a study of blood T cell repertoires in COVID-19. Study-wide context: Both acute and convalescent COVID-19 samples were obtained from the United States, Italy and Spain.

Concerning this clone: Sequence at one end of the junction differs from germline and may be a read error.

Germline lookup yields CDR1 SGHRS and CDR2 YFSETQ. This CDR3 is 16 amino acids long. Sequencing was performed with immunoSEQ multiplex PCR; in TCRdb, only in-frame clones are kept and a portion is missing. The table lists around 99,000 clones, approximately 85% of them singletons. J is TRBJ2-1 and V is TRBV5-1; TRBD2 aligns across 8 bases. The sequenced material came from peripheral blood. The sequence was collected from a woman older than 75 with active or convalescent COVID-19. Here the CDR3 DNA reads TGTGCCAGCGGGGGACTGACTGAAGGGTCCTACAATGAGCAGTTCTTC. Protein sequence: CASGGLTEGSYNEQFF.